The clone carrying this TCR beta chain was counted at least ten times. Its antigen is unidentified. In making diagnoses, clinical symptoms, serum thyroxine and TRAb, thyroid ultrasound and orbital computed tomography were all used. This sample was included in a study of T cells in Graves' hyperthyroidism and ophthalmopathy. Study-level information: Blood from the periphery was taken at initial diagnosis, before any treatment. Study-wide results and caveats: Among clonotypes expanded in thyroid above 0.001, most were also found in blood.

RNA transcripts served as the template for amplifying TCR beta CDR3 regions. The HTBI primer set was used in a first-round RT-PCR of the TCR CDR3. TCRdb fed the multiplex PCR reads into MiXCR, producing one record per CDR3 protein. The sample includes roughly 580,000 distinct CDR3 sequences, approximately 13% of them seen just once. Input material: blood. This TCR was recovered from a woman in her 30s with Graves' hyperthyroidism that later progressed to Graves' ophthalmopathy.

CDR3 in amino acids: CASSLVKNTEAFF. The CDR3 coding sequence is TGTGCCAGCAGTTTGGTGAAGAACACTGAAGCTTTCTTT. J is TRBJ1-1 and V is TRBV12-3 or TRBV12-4; D is unresolved. This CDR3 is built from 13 residues. V dropped 3 bases and J dropped 1 base, with 6 bases sitting between them.